A selection of T cell receptor beta chains follows, all from one sample in a study of shared clonotypes between healthy human individuals. Method: immunoSEQ multiplex PCR; TCRdb's copy keeps in-frame clones and lacks some. The sample yields about 1.1 million clones, 70% to 80% seen once. The specimen was memory CD4+ T cells from PBMCs. All receptors come from a man between 18 and 35 years old in good health. Some clones in this sample may be carry-over from other donors' samples. Both conserved end residues are part of each CDR3. A D gene is named only where the DNA matches it firmly. The size of a clone is reported for some rows only, either as once, few or many, or as a class for expanded clones.

J,D,V,size,DNA,CDR3
TRBJ1-1,TRBD1,TRBV18,NA,TGTGCCAGCTCACGCGGACAGGGGGTCACTGAAGCTTTCTTT,CASSRGQGVTEAFF
TRBJ2-1,TRBD2,TRBV5-1,NA,TGCGCCAGCAGCTTGGGGGGGACTAGCGGGACCGATGAGCAGTTCTTC,CASSLGGTSGTDEQFF
TRBJ2-1,TRBD2,TRBV5-1,NA,TGCGCCAGCAGCTTGGGGACTAGCGGGAGGGCCACGGAGCAGTTCTTC,CASSLGTSGRATEQFF
TRBJ2-5,TRBD2,TRBV2,NA,TGTGCCAGCACCCTAGCGGGAGAGGAGCAGTACTTC,CASTLAGEEQYF
TRBJ2-1,NA,TRBV6-8,once,TGTGCCAGCAGTCCAATTTCAAGTCGGCCGGGGTTCTTC,CASSPISSRPGFF
TRBJ2-7,NA,TRBV6-5,NA,TGTGCCAGCAGCTCAATTCTAGCCGAGCAGTACTTC,CASSSILAEQYF
TRBJ2-5,NA,TRBV29-1,NA,TGCAGCGTTGAAGCCTACCAAGAGACCCAGTACTTC,CSVEAYQETQYF
TRBJ2-7,NA,TRBV5-6,NA,TGTGCCAGCAGCTTGATCGAAGGGGCTTACGAGCAGTACTTC,CASSLIEGAYEQYF
TRBJ1-5,NA,TRBV5-1,NA,TGCGCCAGCAGCCCTGGCCCGGGACTGAGAGATCAGCCCCAGCATTTT,CASSPGPGLRDQPQHF
TRBJ1-4,NA,TRBV29-1,NA,TGCAGCTCGCGAGGACAGAATGAAAAACTGCTTTTT,CSSRGQNEKLLF
TRBJ1-5,TRBD1,TRBV18,NA,TGTGCCAGCTCCTCGGACAGGGGGAGGAATCAGCCCCAGCATTTT,CASSSDRGRNQPQHF
TRBJ2-1,TRBD1,TRBV25-1,once,TGTGCCAGCAGTGACGACTTCGGGACAGGGGGCGAGGATGAGCAGTTCTTC,CASSDDFGTGGEDEQFF
TRBJ1-1,NA,TRBV2,NA,TGTGCCAGCAGTTTGACGGTTCGGGGGGGCACTGAAGCTTTCTTT,CASSLTVRGGTEAFF
TRBJ1-1,NA,TRBV5-4,NA,TGTGCCAGCAGCCCCACCGGACAGTCAAGGCGTATGAACACTGAAGCTTTCTTT,CASSPTGQSRRMNTEAFF
TRBJ2-5,NA,TRBV29-1,NA,TGCAGCGTGGCCCGGGGACAAGAGACCCAGTACTTC,CSVARGQETQYF
TRBJ1-3,TRBD1,TRBV2,NA,TGTGCCAGCAGTCCGGGACAGGGGGTTTTTTCCAGCTCTGGAAACACCATATATTTT,CASSPGQGVFSSSGNTIYF
TRBJ2-7,TRBD2,TRBV7-9,NA,TGTGCCAGCACCGGAGGTGGGGGGGTCTACGAGCAGTACTTC,CASTGGGGVYEQYF
TRBJ1-4,TRBD1,TRBV7-9,NA,TGTGCCAGCAGCCAACCGTCTAAAGGGACAGGGTGGAATGAAAAACTGTTTTTT,CASSQPSKGTGWNEKLFF
TRBJ1-2,NA,TRBV11-2,NA,TGTGCCAGCAGCCCAAGCGGGGGGCCAGCTAACTATGGCTACACCTTC,CASSPSGGPANYGYTF
TRBJ1-2,NA,TRBV2,NA,TGTGCCAGCAGTGAATTGGGCAGACTTAACTATGGCTACACCTTC,CASSELGRLNYGYTF
TRBJ1-2,TRBD1,TRBV7-2,NA,TGTGCCAGCAGCTTTACAGGGGGCGCCGGTGGCTACACCTTC,CASSFTGGAGGYTF
TRBJ2-7,NA,TRBV6-1,NA,TGTGCCAGCAGTGAAGTGTCAGGAAACTCCTACGAGCAGTACTTC,CASSEVSGNSYEQYF
TRBJ2-5,TRBD1,TRBV5-4,NA,TGTGCCAGCAGCTTGCGTCAGGGGGCGGGAGAGACCCAGTACTTC,CASSLRQGAGETQYF
TRBJ2-7,NA,TRBV28,NA,TGTGCCAGCAGCAAACCCCGGGACGGCGAAAACGAGCAGTACTTC,CASSKPRDGENEQYF
TRBJ1-3,NA,TRBV11-3,NA,TGTGCCAGCAGCCCCCAGCGGGGGTCCCTTTGGGTGCGAACTGGAAACACCATATATTTT,CASSPQRGSLWVRTGNTIYF
TRBJ1-1,NA,TRBV4-2,few,TGTGCCAGCAGCCAAGAGGATGTGGCACCGGGAACTGAAGCTTTCTTT,CASSQEDVAPGTEAFF
TRBJ2-7,NA,TRBV7-6,once,TGTGCCAGCAGTATATGGGCAGGGACCCACGAGCAGTACTTC,CASSIWAGTHEQYF
TRBJ2-7,TRBD1,TRBV6-6,NA,TGTGCCAGCAGTTACCAACCCGGGACAGGGGCCGAGCAGTACTTC,CASSYQPGTGAEQYF
TRBJ2-7,NA,TRBV5-4,NA,TGTGCCAGCAGCCCCGCACTCGCCCGGATCAACGAGCAGTACTTC,CASSPALARINEQYF
TRBJ1-5,NA,TRBV5-4,NA,TGTGCCAGCTCCATAGATAGCAATCAGCCCCAGCATTTT,CASSIDSNQPQHF
TRBJ2-1,TRBD2,TRBV11-3,NA,TGTGCCAGCAGCCGGCGGACTAGCGGGATCAATGAGCAGTTCTTC,CASSRRTSGINEQFF
TRBJ2-7,TRBD2,TRBV6-6,NA,TGTGCCACCCGCGGGGGGGCGTCCTACGAGCAGTACTTC,CATRGGASYEQYF
TRBJ1-3,NA,TRBV6-1,NA,TGTGCCAGCAGTGGATGGGGGCAGGACTCTGGAAACACCATATATTTT,CASSGWGQDSGNTIYF
TRBJ2-7,NA,TRBV7-2,NA,TGTGCCAGCAGCGTCAGCTCCTACGAGCAGTACTTC,CASSVSSYEQYF
TRBJ2-7,NA,TRBV6-1,NA,TGTGCCAGCCGGGGACTGAACTCCTACGAGCAGTACTTC,CASRGLNSYEQYF
TRBJ1-2,TRBD1,TRBV30,few,TGTGCCTGGGCGGGACAGACTAACTATGGCTACACCTTC,CAWAGQTNYGYTF
TRBJ1-2,NA,TRBV28,NA,TGTGCCAGCGGGGACTCTGGCTACACCTTC,CASGDSGYTF
TRBJ1-4,NA,TRBV9,few,TGTGCCAGCAGCGTAGGGCCGAAGACAAGCATGTTTTTT,CASSVGPKTSMFF
TRBJ2-2,NA,TRBV28,few,TGTGCCCTTGGGAAGGGGCCCACCGGGGAGCTGTTTTTT,CALGKGPTGELFF
TRBJ1-2,NA,TRBV4-1,NA,TGCGCCAGCAGCCAAGCCCCCGGGACTTACTATGGCTACACCTTC,CASSQAPGTYYGYTF
TRBJ1-3,TRBD1,TRBV5-1,NA,TGCGCCAGCAGCCCAGGGGGCTCTGGAAACACCATATATTTT,CASSPGGSGNTIYF
TRBJ2-7,TRBD2,TRBV6-1,NA,TGTGCCAGCAGTGAAGCGCACCCTTCAGGACTAGCGAATACCTACGAGCAGTACTTC,CASSEAHPSGLANTYEQYF